This TCR beta chain emerged from a study of blood T cell repertoires in COVID-19. Study-level background: The United States, Italy and Spain were the sources of the acute and convalescent COVID-19 samples. PBMCs, B-cell-depleted T cells, or T cells were the source of the cDNA or gDNA that made up the material.

V lost 0 bases, J lost 2 bases, and 11 bases lay in between. Looked up from germline, CDR1 is SGDLS and CDR2 is YYNGEE. This CDR3 has 15 amino acids. Source study methods: Estimation of nucleated cell counts relied on the amplification of reference gene primers. Sequencing used immunoSEQ multiplex PCR; TCRdb keeps in-frame clones, though not all of them. V, J and clone size reflect that table, while D and trimming were determined from the DNA. The sample records over 150,000 clones, approximately 88% being singletons. Sequences were obtained from peripheral blood. This receptor was identified in a woman aged 60-75 years with acute or convalescent COVID-19. The chain employs TRBV9 and TRBJ1-1, with D possibly TRBD1 on 5 matching bases. In nucleotides, the CDR3 is TGTGCCAGCAGCGTAGTTTCCGGGGGAAACACTGAAGCTTTCTTT. It codes for CASSVVSGGNTEAFF.